This passage covers 20 T cell receptor beta chains from one sample sequenced in a study of cytomegalovirus exposure and HLA in healthy donors. The PCR had 60 Vbeta and 13 Jbeta primers. Data came from immunoSEQ multiplex PCR; TCRdb stores just in-frame clones and leaves some out. The top ten clones hold approximately 2.9% of a sample with around 160,000 clones, approximately 80% of them seen once. The sequenced sample was PBMCs. These receptors were taken from a woman in her 40s in good health and CMV-seropositive.

V and J are TRBV19 and TRBJ1-6, with D possibly matching TRBD1 (5 bases). Germline lookup yields CDR1 LNHDA and CDR2 SQIVND (reference sequence). This CDR3 comprises 14 residues. The V end was cut by 10 bases, the J end by 6 bases, with 16 bases between. CDR3: CATAGYGRNSPLHF. CDR3 sequence (DNA): TGTGCCACTGCAGGGTACGGTCGTAATTCACCCCTCCACTTT.

The rearrangement joins TRBV5-1 to TRBJ2-7, with D unresolved. The CDR3 runs 13 residues. Trimming removed 4 bases from V and 0 bases from J, with 8 bases in between. In germline, CDR1 is SGHRS, CDR2 YFSETQ. The CDR3 bases are TGCGCCAGCAGCCCACCGAGCTCCTACGAGCAGTACTTC. Encoded protein: CASSPPSSYEQYF. Using reference TRBV5-1 and TRBJ2-7 for the parts outside the CDR3, the full variable domain is KAGVTQTPRYLIKTRGQQVTLSCSPISGHRSVSWYQQTPGQGLQFLFEYFSETQRNKGNFPGRFSGRQFSNSRSEMNVSTLELGDSALYLCASSPPSSYEQYFGPGTRLTVT.

J is TRBJ2-7 and V is TRBV27; 8 bases align to TRBD1. V dropped 6 bases and J dropped 6; count of bases not matched to a gene: 16. This CDR3 comprises 16 residues. CDR1 and CDR2 from the germline V gene are MNHEY and SMNVEV (reference sequence). The CDR3 is CASSTLIGQGASEQYF. CDR3 DNA sequence: TGTGCCAGCAGCACACTAATCGGGCAGGGGGCGAGCGAGCAGTACTTC.

The chain is built from TRBV29-1 and TRBJ1-3; 9 bases align to TRBD1. V trimming: 5 bases; J trimming: 7 bases; junction bases outside the gene matches: 3. Germline CDR1 reads SQVTM; CDR2 reads ANQGSEA. The CDR3 extends over 12 amino acids. CDR3 sequence (DNA): TGCAGCGTTCGGACAGGGGAGAACACCATATATTTT. It encodes CSVRTGENTIYF.

This clone is a singleton in its sample. This chain connects TRBV19 to TRBJ1-1; tentative D call: TRBD1 (6 bases). Germline loops: CDR1 LNHDA, CDR2 SQIVND (reference sequence). The CDR3 has 17 residues. V was trimmed by 2 bases and J by 1 base, leaving 17 bases between them. CDR3 in amino acids: CASSIRLGRTANTEAFF. Here the CDR3 DNA reads TGTGCCAGTAGTATAAGGTTAGGTCGGACAGCGAACACTGAAGCTTTCTTT.

This chain uses TRBV7-9 with TRBJ2-1, with 9 bases matching TRBD2. J lost 0 bases, V lost 5 bases, and 8 bases had no gene match. This CDR3 is built from 17 residues. Germline V gene sequence: CDR1 SEHNR, CDR2 FQNEAQ (reference sequence). CDR3 in DNA: TGTGCCAGCAGCCCCGGGGGAGCGGGGGGCTCCTACAATGAGCAGTTCTTC. Its protein product is CASSPGGAGGSYNEQFF.

The chain has TRBV30 and TRBJ1-4, with D unclear. In germline, CDR1 is GTSNPN, CDR2 SVGIG (reference sequence). Trimming pared 5 bases from V and 7 bases from J, leaving 8 bases between. CDR3 size: 11 residues. The CDR3 region is CAWDNREKLFF. The CDR3 nucleotides read TGTGCCTGGGACAATCGTGAAAAACTGTTTTTT.

The count of this clone is one. The rearrangement joins TRBV10-2 to TRBJ1-5; D is perhaps TRBD1 (6 bases). Germline-derived CDR1 and CDR2 are WSHSY and SAAADI. V lost 6 bases to trimming and J lost 2 bases, with 17 bases between them. The CDR3 totals 16 residues. The DNA for the CDR3 is TGCGCCAGCAGCGAACAGGGATGGATCGGCAATCAGCCCCAGCATTTT. As protein: CASSEQGWIGNQPQHF.

In its sample, this clone was seen a few times. The J gene is TRBJ2-2, the V gene TRBV7-2; 8 positions match TRBD1. This CDR3 is built from 15 residues. The germline V gene has CDR1 SGHTA and CDR2 FQGNSA. Trimming cost V 3 bases and J 4 bases; bases outside gene matches: 4. The CDR3 is CASSFRGQGTGELFF. DNA for the CDR3: TGTGCCAGCAGCTTCAGGGGGCAGGGCACCGGGGAGCTGTTTTTT.

V gene TRBV4-1 combines with J gene TRBJ1-3; D unresolved. V shed 0 bases and J shed 2 bases, with 8 bases lying between them. The germline V gene encodes CDR1 MGHRA and CDR2 YSYEKL. The CDR3 covers 15 residues. CDR3 sequence (DNA): TGCGCCAGCAGCCAAGATGAGGGAACTGGAAACACCATATATTTT. Protein sequence: CASSQDEGTGNTIYF.

This rearrangement joins TRBV30 to TRBJ1-1; 11 nucleotides agree with TRBD1. There are 16 residues in the CDR3. Germline V gives CDR1 GTSNPN, CDR2 SVGIG (reference sequence). V gave up 7 bases and J gave up 0 bases; unmatched junction bases: 10. The CDR3 bases are TGTGCCTCAAACACCGGGACAGGGGGGATGAACACTGAAGCTTTCTTT. Translation gives CASNTGTGGMNTEAFF.

The CDR3 sequence: CASSLRLAGDTDTQYF. CDR3 coding DNA: TGCGCCAGCAGCTTAAGACTAGCGGGGGACACAGATACGCAGTATTTT. The chain joins TRBV5-1 to TRBJ2-3; 12 positions agree with TRBD2. CDR1 is SGHRS, CDR2 YFSETQ, per germline. This CDR3 has 16 residues. Germline trimming cut 2 bases from V and 2 bases from J; bases unmatched to any gene: 3.

In DNA form, the CDR3 reads TGTGCCAGTGGGCCAGGGGATTACGAGCAGTACTTC. Residues: CASGPGDYEQYF. The V and J genes are TRBV25-1 and TRBJ2-7; D possibly corresponds to TRBD1 (6 bases). Trimming removed 9 bases at V and 4 bases at J, with 13 bases between. The germline V gene encodes CDR1 MGHDK and CDR2 SYGVNS. CDR3 length: 12 residues.

The sample holds a few counts of this clone. The chain is built from TRBV5-5 and TRBJ2-4; TRBD1 agrees at 9 bases. J gave up 12 bases and V 4 bases, and 17 bases lay outside the gene matches. Germline assignment: CDR1 SGHKS and CDR2 YYEKEE (reference sequence). The CDR3 covers 16 residues. The CDR3 protein is CASSPMDRGQQSAQYF. In DNA form, the CDR3 reads TGTGCCAGCAGCCCGATGGACAGGGGCCAGCAAAGTGCTCAGTACTTC.

The V call is TRBV28, the J call TRBJ2-7; TRBD1 might be the D (5 bases). This CDR3 spans 13 amino acids. V was clipped by 8 bases and J by 2 bases, with 13 bases between them. CDR1 and CDR2 (germline): MDHEN, SYDVKM. CDR3 amino acids: CASLRVSTYEQYF. DNA for the CDR3: TGTGCCAGCCTCAGGGTCAGTACCTACGAGCAGTACTTC.

The chain has TRBV5-1 and TRBJ1-4, with D maybe TRBD1 (6 bases). CDR1 and CDR2 (germline): SGHRS, YFSETQ. This CDR3 has 13 residues. The V and J ends lost 0 bases and 10 bases respectively, with 10 bases between them. For the CDR3, the DNA is TGCGCCAGCAGCTTGGGACAGGACGGAAAACTGTTTTTT. Amino acid sequence: CASSLGQDGKLFF.

The chain couples TRBV5-1 to TRBJ1-2, with D perhaps matching TRBD1 (5 bases). Germline-derived CDR1 and CDR2 are SGHRS and YFSETQ. The CDR3 runs 14 residues. Trimming pared 8 bases from V and 5 bases from J, leaving 19 bases between. The CDR3 reads CASSGQAAAYGYTF. The CDR3 nucleotides read TGCGCCAGTAGCGGACAAGCCGCTGCTTATGGCTACACCTTC.

This clone has only a few counts. The chain is built from TRBV6-5 and TRBJ2-7, with D perhaps matching TRBD1 (6 bases). This CDR3 has 14 amino acids. The V end lost 0 bases, the J end lost 4 bases, and 10 bases lay between the germline ends. Germline CDR1 reads MNHEY; CDR2 reads SVGAGI. The CDR3, as DNA: TGTGCCAGCAGTTACTCCCTACAGGGTTACGAGCAGTACTTC. It codes for CASSYSLQGYEQYF.

This clone was seen a handful of times. V is TRBV7-2 and J is TRBJ2-7; TRBD2 is a possible D gene (5 bases). V was shortened by 2 bases and J by 1 base, with 9 bases between the two germline ends. The CDR3 runs 14 residues. CDR1 is SGHTA, CDR2 FQGNSA, per germline. The CDR3 DNA reads TGTGCCAGCAGCTTATACGGGGTATCCTACGAGCAGTACTTC. Translation gives CASSLYGVSYEQYF.

The chain employs TRBV9 and TRBJ2-3; the match to TRBD2 covers 8 bases. Losses at the gene ends were 6 bases for V and 2 bases for J; bases not matched to a gene: 14. Germline CDR1 is SGDLS and CDR2 is YYNGEE. The CDR3 is 17 residues long. The CDR3 nucleotides read TGTGCCAGCACCACCCCATCGGGCGGGGGGTTCACAGATACGCAGTATTTT. This translates into CASTTPSGGGFTDTQYF.